These 8 T cell receptor beta chains came from one sample sequenced in a study of PD-L1 blockade in urothelial cancer. Only in-frame clones appear in the TCRdb table, and some are missing; sequencing was by immunoSEQ multiplex PCR. In the table there are about 100,000 clones, 70% to 90% of which are singletons. Sequencing used PBMCs, obtained around atezolizumab (anti-PD-L1) treatment. These receptors were obtained from a man aged 45-65 years with urothelial cancer.

This sequence joins TRBV5-6 and TRBJ2-7; a possible D gene is TRBD1 (6 bases). There are 13 residues in the CDR3. Germline V gene data show CDR1 as SGHDT and CDR2 as YYEEEE. The V gene lost 2 bases and the J gene lost 6 bases, with 12 bases spanning the gap. In DNA, the CDR3 is TGTGCCAGCAGCTTTACAGGGCCTCGCGAGCAGTACTTC. Residues: CASSFTGPREQYF.

This clone was counted only a few times. The CDR3 nucleotides read TGTGCCAGCAGCACCGGTAATCAGCCCCAGCATTTT. Amino acid sequence: CASSTGNQPQHF. The chain is built from TRBV7-2 and TRBJ1-5; no definite D call. The CDR3 runs 12 residues. Germline CDR1 is SGHTA and CDR2 is FQGNSA. Trimming cost V 5 bases and J 4 bases, with 6 bases left between them. The full variable domain, with the rest looked up from reference TRBV7-2 and TRBJ1-5, is GAGVSQSPSNKVTEKGKDVELRCDPISGHTALYWYRQSLGQGLEFLIYFQGNSAPDKSGLPSDRFSAERTGGSVSTLTIQRTQQEDSAVYLCASSTGNQPQHFGDGTRLSIL.

The chain joins TRBV5-5 to TRBJ2-5, with 8 bases aligning to TRBD1. The V gene's germline CDR1 is SGHKS and CDR2 YYEKEE (reference sequence). The ends lost 0 bases at V and 5 bases at J; junction bases unmatched: 6. The CDR3 runs 15 residues. CDR3 amino acids: CASSLETGGYETQYF. In DNA form, the CDR3 reads TGTGCCAGCAGCTTGGAAACAGGGGGATACGAGACCCAGTACTTC.

J is TRBJ2-5 and V is TRBV12-2; TRBD2, the table's D call, was not compared with the DNA. TRBV12-2 is a pseudogene. The CDR3 runs 15 residues. DNA of the CDR3: TGTGCAAGTCGCTTAGTTTTAGCGGAGCAAGAGACCCAGTACTTC. Its protein is CASRLVLAEQETQYF.

The chain has TRBV9 and TRBJ2-6, with D possibly TRBD2 on 6 matching bases. The CDR3 covers 16 residues. Germline V lookup: CDR1 SGDLS, CDR2 YYNGEE. Trimming shortened V by 5 bases and J by 0 bases, and 12 bases separated the two germline ends. The CDR3 is CASSLSGSSGANVLTF. The CDR3 DNA reads as TGTGCCAGCAGTCTTAGCGGAAGCTCTGGGGCCAACGTCCTGACTTTC. Full variable domain (missing parts from reference TRBV9 and TRBJ2-6): DSGVTQTPKHLITATGQRVTLRCSPRSGDLSVYWYQQSLDQGLQFLIQYYNGEERAKGNILERFSAQQFPDLHSELNLSSLELGDSALYFCASSLSGSSGANVLTFGAGSRLTVL.

In DNA form, the CDR3 reads TGTGCCAGTAGTATAGCCTGGTCGGGGAATTCACCCCTCCACTTT. Amino acid sequence: CASSIAWSGNSPLHF. The chain has TRBV19 and TRBJ1-6; the D is unclear. Germline CDR1 is LNHDA and CDR2 is SQIVND (reference sequence). V lost 1 base, J lost 7 bases, and 11 bases lay in between. The CDR3 sequence is 15 residues long.

The V call is TRBV28, the J call TRBJ2-1, with 7 bases fitting TRBD1. CDR1 is MDHEN, CDR2 SYDVKM, per germline. V was pared by 4 bases and J by 5 bases, with 5 bases of the junction left unmatched. The CDR3 spans 14 residues. CDR3 sequence reads: CASSWGTGDNEQFF. CDR3 DNA: TGTGCCAGCAGTTGGGGAACAGGGGACAATGAGCAGTTCTTC.

The V call is TRBV6-5, the J call TRBJ2-7; D may be TRBD2 (5 bases). The CDR3 sequence is 13 residues long. Trimming stripped 10 bases from V and 6 bases from J, with 19 bases between. Germline V CDR1 and CDR2: MNHEY, SVGAGI. As DNA, the CDR3 is TGTGCCACCCCCCGAAGATCCGCGGGCGAGCAGTACTTC. Its protein is CATPRRSAGEQYF.